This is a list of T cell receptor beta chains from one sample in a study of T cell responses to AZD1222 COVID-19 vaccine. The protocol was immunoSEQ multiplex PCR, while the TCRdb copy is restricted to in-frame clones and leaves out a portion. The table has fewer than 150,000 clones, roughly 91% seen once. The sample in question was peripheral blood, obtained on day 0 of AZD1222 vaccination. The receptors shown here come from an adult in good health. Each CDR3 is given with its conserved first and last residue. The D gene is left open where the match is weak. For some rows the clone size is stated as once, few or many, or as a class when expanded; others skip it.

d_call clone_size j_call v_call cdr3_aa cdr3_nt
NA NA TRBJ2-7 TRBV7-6 CASSRKSGTYFSGEQYF TGTGCCAGCAGCCGAAAATCCGGGACTTACTTCTCGGGGGAGCAGTACTTC
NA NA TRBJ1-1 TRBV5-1 CASSLGPGPGTEAFF TGCGCCAGCAGCTTAGGTCCAGGGCCGGGAACTGAAGCTTTCTTT
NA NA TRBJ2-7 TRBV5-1 CASSLDSPPYEQYF TGCGCCAGCAGCTTGGATTCCCCCCCCTACGAGCAGTACTTC
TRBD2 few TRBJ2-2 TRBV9 CASSLRGGADTGELFF TGTGCCAGCAGCTTACGCGGGGGGGCGGACACCGGGGAGCTGTTTTTT
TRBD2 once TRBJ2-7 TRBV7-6 CASSLGLSGRAGNEQYF TGTGCCAGCAGCTTAGGGTTGAGCGGGAGGGCCGGGAACGAGCAGTACTTC
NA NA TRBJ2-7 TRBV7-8 CASSPGAGGTYEQYF TGTGCCAGCAGCCCCGGGGCCGGTGGCACCTACGAGCAGTACTTC
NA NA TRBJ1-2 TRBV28 CASSPAGLGGYTF TGTGCCAGCAGTCCCGCAGGACTGGGGGGCTACACCTTC
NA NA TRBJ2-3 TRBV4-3 CASSQGWGDTQYF TGCGCCAGCAGCCAAGGGTGGGGAGATACGCAGTATTTT
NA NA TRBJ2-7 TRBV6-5 CANRDNPYEQYF TGTGCCAACCGGGACAACCCCTACGAGCAGTACTTC
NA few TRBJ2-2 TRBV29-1 CSVAGAQAGELFF TGCAGCGTTGCCGGGGCCCAAGCCGGGGAGCTGTTTTTT
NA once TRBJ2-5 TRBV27 CASSLSQQETQYF TGTGCCAGCAGTTTAAGCCAACAAGAGACCCAGTACTTC
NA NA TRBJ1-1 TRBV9 CASSARFYTEAFF TGTGCCAGCAGCGCCAGGTTTTACACTGAAGCTTTCTTT
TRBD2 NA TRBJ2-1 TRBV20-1 CSASALAGGSYNEQFF TGCAGTGCTAGTGCCCTAGCGGGAGGGTCCTACAATGAGCAGTTCTTC
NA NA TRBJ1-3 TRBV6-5 CASSQGATGNTIYF TGTGCCAGCAGTCAGGGCGCTACGGGAAACACCATATATTTT
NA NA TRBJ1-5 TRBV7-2 CASSLVFGAEPQHF TGTGCCAGCAGCTTAGTATTCGGGGCTGAGCCCCAGCATTTT
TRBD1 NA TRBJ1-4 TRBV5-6 CASSLTRGTGINEKLFF TGTGCCAGCAGCTTGACGCGGGGGACAGGGATTAATGAAAAACTGTTTTTT
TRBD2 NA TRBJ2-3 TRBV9 CASSVRTSGSLPDTQYF TGTGCCAGCAGCGTCAGGACTAGCGGGAGCCTCCCGGATACGCAGTATTTT
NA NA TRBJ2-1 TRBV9 CASSVTATNEQFF TGTGCCAGCAGCGTAACAGCCACCAATGAGCAGTTCTTC
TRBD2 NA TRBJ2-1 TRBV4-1 CASSQALAGGDNEQFF TGCGCCAGCAGCCAAGCACTAGCGGGAGGCGACAATGAGCAGTTCTTC
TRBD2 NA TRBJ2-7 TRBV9 CASSPLAGAAEQYF TGTGCCAGCAGCCCACTAGCGGGGGCCGCCGAGCAGTACTTC
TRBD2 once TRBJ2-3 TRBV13 CASSLDWSGGTDTQYF TGTGCCAGCAGCTTAGATTGGAGCGGGGGCACAGATACGCAGTATTTT
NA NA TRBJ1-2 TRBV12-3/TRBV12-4 CASSPGEGGYTF TGTGCCAGCAGCCCCGGGGAGGGTGGCTACACCTTC
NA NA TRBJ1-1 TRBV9 CASSVGGRMNTEAFF TGTGCCAGCAGCGTAGGAGGACGAATGAACACTGAAGCTTTCTTT
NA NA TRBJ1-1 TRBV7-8 CASSRTVNTEAFF TGTGCCAGCAGCCGAACAGTGAACACTGAAGCTTTCTTT
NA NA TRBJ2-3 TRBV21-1 CASGRTGGGKDTQYF TGTGCCAGCGGGAGGACAGGGGGTGGGAAAGATACGCAGTATTTT
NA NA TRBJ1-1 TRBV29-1 CSVVLDPRATEAFF TGCAGCGTTGTTTTGGACCCACGGGCCACTGAAGCTTTCTTT
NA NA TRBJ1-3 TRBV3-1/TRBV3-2 CASSQEVGNTIYF TGTGCCAGCAGCCAAGAAGTTGGAAACACCATATATTTT
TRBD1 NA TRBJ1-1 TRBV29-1 CSVTGTGRMNTEAFF TGCAGCGTCACCGGGACAGGACGTATGAACACTGAAGCTTTCTTT
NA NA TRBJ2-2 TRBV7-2 CASSLVGGNTGELFF TGTGCCAGCAGCTTAGTGGGCGGGAACACCGGGGAGCTGTTTTTT
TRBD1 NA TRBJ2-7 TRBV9 CASSPRGGAAYEQYF TGTGCCAGCAGCCCCCGAGGGGGCGCAGCCTACGAGCAGTACTTC
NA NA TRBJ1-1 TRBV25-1 CASSTDRRQAFF TGTGCCAGCAGCACAGACAGGCGCCAAGCTTTCTTT
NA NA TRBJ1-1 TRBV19 CASRGRGRGTEAFF TGTGCCAGTAGAGGTCGGGGCAGGGGCACTGAAGCTTTCTTT
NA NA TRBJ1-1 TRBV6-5 CASRSLKAEAFF TGTGCCAGCAGGTCCCTCAAAGCCGAAGCTTTCTTT
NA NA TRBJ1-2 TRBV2 CASSVGQTSSGYTF TGTGCCAGCAGTGTTGGACAAACCTCGTCCGGCTACACCTTC
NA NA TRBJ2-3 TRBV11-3 CASSFGPTDTQYF TGTGCCAGCAGCTTCGGACCCACAGATACGCAGTATTTT
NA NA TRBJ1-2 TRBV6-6 CASSGAPEGGYTF TGTGCCAGCAGCGGCGCCCCGGAGGGTGGCTACACCTTC
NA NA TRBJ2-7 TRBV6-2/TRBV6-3 CASSSVVGPSSYEQYF TGTGCCAGCAGTTCGGTTGTTGGGCCTTCCTCCTACGAGCAGTACTTC
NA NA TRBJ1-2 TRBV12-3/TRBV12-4 CASSFEYSYGYTF TGTGCCAGCAGTTTCGAGTATTCCTATGGCTACACCTTC
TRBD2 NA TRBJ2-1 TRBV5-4 CASSPSLAGSSYNEQFF TGTGCCAGCAGCCCATCCCTAGCGGGAAGCTCCTACAATGAGCAGTTCTTC
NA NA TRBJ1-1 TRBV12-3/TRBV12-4 CASSLYQGTEAFF TGTGCCAGCAGTTTATATCAGGGTACTGAAGCTTTCTTT
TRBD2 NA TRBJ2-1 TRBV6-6 CASLGTSGGRNEQFF TGTGCCAGCTTAGGGACTAGCGGGGGTCGCAATGAGCAGTTCTTC
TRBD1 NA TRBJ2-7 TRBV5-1 CASSPGTGETYEQYF TGCGCCAGCAGCCCCGGGACAGGGGAAACCTACGAGCAGTACTTC
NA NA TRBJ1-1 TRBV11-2 CASSLVTEAFF TGTGCCAGCAGCTTAGTCACTGAAGCTTTCTTT
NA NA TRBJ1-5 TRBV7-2 CASSRDGPLRNQPQHF TGTGCCAGCAGCCGGGACGGCCCCTTGCGCAATCAGCCCCAGCATTTT
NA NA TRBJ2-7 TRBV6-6 CASRDGGLEQYF TGTGCCAGCCGGGACGGAGGACTGGAGCAGTACTTC